A single sample gave rise to the 16 T cell receptor beta chains below, sequenced in a study of CD8 T cell repertoires and HIV-1 epitope variants. Sequencing used immunoSEQ multiplex PCR; TCRdb keeps in-frame clones, though not all of them. The sample includes several thousand clones, about 59% of them seen just once. What these receptors recognize is not known. Sequences were obtained from cultured CD8+ T cells derived from PBMCs. These receptors all stem from a male donor with HIV.

The chain employs TRBV7-6 and TRBJ2-3; D is undetermined. Between the trimmed V and J ends, which lost 5 bases and 5 bases, there was a span of 8 bases. CDR1 is SGHVS and CDR2 is FNYEAQ in the germline V gene. CDR3 length equals 12 residues. The CDR3 DNA sequence: TGTGCCAGCAGCGCCTTCGGAGATACGCAGTATTTT. It codes for CASSAFGDTQYF.

V and J are TRBV5-4 and TRBJ2-3; 9 bases fit TRBD1. The ends lost 0 bases at V and 2 bases at J; junction bases unmatched: 4. Germline-derived CDR1 and CDR2 are SGHNT and YYREEE (reference sequence). The CDR3 totals 16 residues. CDR3 bases: TGTGCCAGCAGCTTGGCGGGACAGGGTAACACAGATACGCAGTATTTT. As protein: CASSLAGQGNTDTQYF.

The CDR3 DNA sequence: TGTGCCAGCGGACAGGGAGGGTTAGGATCACCCCTCCACTTT. Translated: CASGQGGLGSPLHF. The gene calls are TRBV25-1 and TRBJ1-6; 8 nucleotides match TRBD1. The CDR3 runs to 14 residues. Germline V lookup: CDR1 MGHDK, CDR2 SYGVNS. V shed 8 bases, J shed 10 bases, and the junction held 10 bases outside the gene matches.

This clone is judged medium-sized. The J gene is TRBJ2-3, the V gene TRBV7-2, with 16 bases that match TRBD2. With 3 bases clipped from V and 2 bases from J, the junction kept 2 bases outside the gene matches. The CDR3 sequence is 17 residues long. CDR1 and CDR2 from the germline V gene are SGHTA and FQGNSA. CDR3 nucleotides: TGTGCCAGCAGCTTGGGACTAGCGGGAGGGCCCACAGATACGCAGTATTTT. This codes for CASSLGLAGGPTDTQYF.

The rearrangement links TRBV28 to TRBJ2-3; no firm D call. Per the germline V gene, CDR1 is MDHEN and CDR2 is SYDVKM. This CDR3 contains 13 residues. V dropped 5 bases and J dropped 3 bases, with 9 bases sitting between them. The CDR3 loop reads CASSLDSTDTQYF. CDR3 nucleotides: TGTGCCAGCAGTCTTGACTCAACAGATACGCAGTATTTT.

The rearrangement uses TRBV6-5 and TRBJ2-1; D remains unclear. V was shortened by 3 bases and J by 8 bases, with 5 bases between the two germline ends. The CDR3 is 11 amino acids. Germline V lookup: CDR1 MNHEY, CDR2 SVGAGI. CDR3 sequence (DNA): TGTGCCAGCAGTTATATAGATGAGCAGTTCTTC. As protein: CASSYIDEQFF.

CDR3 in amino acids: CASSMLRDTGNTIYF. The CDR3 region has the DNA TGTGCCAGTAGTATGCTCCGGGACACTGGAAACACCATATATTTT. This rearrangement joins TRBV19 to TRBJ1-3; possibly TRBD1 for D (6 bases). From germline, CDR1 is LNHDA and CDR2 SQIVND (reference sequence). This CDR3 has 15 amino acids. Trimming pared 3 bases from V and 2 bases from J, leaving 11 bases between.

The chain is built from TRBV11-2 and TRBJ1-1, with TRBD1 identical over 10 bases. The CDR3 loop spans 14 amino acids. In germline, CDR1 is SGHAT, CDR2 FQNNGV. J gave up 5 bases and V 5 bases, and 5 bases lay outside the gene matches. The CDR3 loop is CASSPGTGETEAFF. DNA of the CDR3: TGTGCCAGCAGCCCCGGGACAGGGGAAACTGAAGCTTTCTTT.

This chain joins TRBV5-1 and TRBJ1-2; D ambiguous. CDR3 size: 13 residues. The germline gives CDR1 SGHRS, CDR2 YFSETQ. V was trimmed by 4 bases and J by 4 bases, leaving 11 bases between them. The CDR3: CASSTGGGYGYTF. CDR3 nucleotides: TGCGCCAGCAGCACCGGAGGAGGCTATGGCTACACCTTC.

In this sample, this clone turned up a few times. The V and J genes are TRBV10-3 and TRBJ1-1, with D perhaps matching TRBD1 (5 bases). Trimming shortened V by 2 bases and J by 2 bases, and 12 bases separated the two germline ends. The germline V gene encodes CDR1 ENHRY and CDR2 SYGVKD. The length of the CDR3 is 15 residues. The CDR3 loop is CAISEPTTANTEAFF. In DNA form, the CDR3 reads TGTGCCATCAGTGAGCCTACGACAGCCAACACTGAAGCTTTCTTT.

The chain couples TRBV11-2 to TRBJ2-1; D is ambiguous. V was cut by 3 bases and J by 2 bases, with 17 bases left in between. The CDR3 totals 17 residues. In germline, CDR1 is SGHAT, CDR2 FQNNGV. The CDR3 spells CASSLRLKKVTYNEQFF. CDR3 bases: TGTGCCAGCAGCTTGAGGTTAAAGAAAGTTACCTACAATGAGCAGTTCTTC. The full variable domain, its missing parts supplied by reference TRBV11-2 and TRBJ2-1, is EAGVAQSPRYKIIEKRQSVAFWCNPISGHATLYWYQQILGQGPKLLIQFQNNGVVDDSQLPKDRFSAERLKGVDSTLKIQPAKLEDSAVYLCASSLRLKKVTYNEQFFGPGTRLTVL.

V is TRBV7-3 and J is TRBJ1-1, with D unclear. The V end lost 1 base, the J end lost 7 bases, and 7 bases lay between the germline ends. The CDR3 runs to 12 residues. Germline-derived CDR1 and CDR2 are SGHTA and FQGTGA. The CDR3 nucleotides read TGTGCCAGCAGCTTAATTCGGGATGAAGCTTTCTTT. Translated: CASSLIRDEAFF.

As regards this clone: A read error may produce the germline difference seen at one junction end. The chain couples TRBV19 to TRBJ1-2; 9 bases align to TRBD1. Germline CDR1 is LNHDA and CDR2 is SQIVND (reference sequence). The CDR3 is made up of 20 amino acids. CDR3 sequence reads: CASSIEPTGGTPTHLYGYTF. The DNA for the CDR3 is TGTGCCAGTAGCATAGAACCGACAGGGGGAACCCCTACCCACTTATATGGCTACACCTTC.

The chain joins TRBV4-1 to TRBJ2-3, with D hard to call. The CDR3 is made up of 15 amino acids. V dropped 2 bases and J dropped 4 bases, with 13 bases sitting between them. Per the germline V gene, CDR1 is MGHRA and CDR2 is YSYEKL. Here the CDR3 reads CASSQSAQAADTQYF. As DNA, the CDR3 is TGCGCCAGCAGCCAATCCGCCCAGGCGGCAGATACGCAGTATTTT.

This clone is large by share. The chain recombines TRBV5-6 with TRBJ2-7; D may be TRBD1 (5 bases). Germline CDR1 and CDR2: SGHDT and YYEEEE. Trimming cost V 4 bases and J 2 bases, with 13 bases left between them. The CDR3 covers 14 residues. The CDR3 loop is CASSDSTVTYEQYF. Here the CDR3 DNA reads TGTGCCAGCAGCGACTCGACAGTTACCTACGAGCAGTACTTC.

The chain uses TRBV28 and TRBJ1-5, with D possibly matching TRBD1 (5 bases). This CDR3 contains 15 residues. The germline V gene encodes CDR1 MDHEN and CDR2 SYDVKM. Trimming removed 3 bases from V and 0 bases from J, with 9 bases in between. CDR3 sequence: CASSFDRYSNQPQHF. The DNA of the CDR3 is TGTGCCAGCAGTTTTGACAGATATAGCAATCAGCCCCAGCATTTT.